Following are 18 T cell receptor beta chains from one sample sequenced in a study of blood T cell repertoires in COVID-19. Measured with immunoSEQ multiplex PCR; TCRdb has only the in-frame clones, and not every one. The sample carries roughly 250,000 clones, around 89% recorded once. The specimen sequenced was PBMCs or T cells enriched from blood (not recorded which). These receptors were obtained from a woman between 35 and 50 years old with acute COVID-19.

The chain recombines TRBV20-1 with TRBJ2-2, with 7 positions matching TRBD1. This CDR3 spans 15 amino acids. Germline CDR1 reads DFQATT; CDR2 reads SNEGSKA (reference sequence). The junction had 5 bases not matched to a gene; V was cut back by 3 bases and J by 1 base. The DNA of the CDR3 is TGCAGTGCTAGTATAGGGGGCAGGAACACCGGGGAGCTGTTTTTT. It specifies CSASIGGRNTGELFF.

Only a few counts were recorded for this clone. V and J are TRBV29-1 and TRBJ1-4; 8 bases map to TRBD1. Per germline, CDR1 SQVTM and CDR2 ANQGSEA. Unmatched junction bases numbered 16, after V lost 6 bases and J lost 7 bases. The CDR3 has 16 amino acids. CDR3 residues: CSVAQGAQISGEKLFF. The CDR3, as DNA: TGCAGCGTCGCGCAGGGGGCTCAGATCTCCGGTGAAAAACTGTTTTTT.

The sample holds a few counts of this clone. V is TRBV28 and J is TRBJ1-5, with TRBD1 as a possible D gene (6 bases). From germline, CDR1 is MDHEN and CDR2 SYDVKM. This CDR3 comprises 14 residues. Between the trimmed V and J ends, which lost 2 bases and 7 bases, there was a span of 12 bases. The CDR3 spells CASSLTDRSQPQHF. The CDR3 bases are TGTGCCAGCAGTTTAACTGACAGGTCCCAGCCCCAGCATTTT. Full variable domain (rest looked up from reference TRBV28 and TRBJ1-5): DVKVTQSSRYLVKRTGEKVFLECVQDMDHENMFWYRQDPGLGLRLIYFSYDVKMKEKGDIPEGYSVSREKKERFSLILESASTNQTSMYLCASSLTDRSQPQHFGDGTRLSIL.

The chain carries TRBV19 and TRBJ1-2, with 7 nucleotides matching TRBD1. With V trimmed by 4 bases and J by 4 bases, 6 bases remained unmatched. Germline V gene data show CDR1 as LNHDA and CDR2 as SQIVND (reference sequence). The CDR3 contains 14 residues. In DNA form, the CDR3 reads TGTGCCAGTAGTACCACAGGGGACCCCTATGGCTACACCTTC. Its protein is CASSTTGDPYGYTF.

The V gene is TRBV19, the J gene TRBJ2-4; TRBD2 aligns across 10 bases. The CDR3 totals 16 residues. V shed 3 bases, J shed 4 bases, and the junction held 6 bases outside the gene matches. Germline loops: CDR1 LNHDA, CDR2 SQIVND (reference sequence). CDR3 residues: CASSIPSGSSKNIQYF. The CDR3 DNA is TGTGCCAGTAGTATCCCTAGCGGGAGCTCAAAAAACATTCAGTACTTC.

The chain is built from TRBV3-1 (or the pseudogene TRBV3-2) and TRBJ2-5, with 7 bases that match TRBD2. The V gene end was trimmed by 0 bases and the J gene end by 4 bases; junction bases not matched to a gene: 11. CDR1 and CDR2 (germline): LGHDT, YNNKEL (reference sequence). The CDR3 has 17 amino acids. CDR3 DNA: TGTGCCAGCAGCCAAGAGCTTGCAGGAGCGGGGCCAGAGACCCAGTACTTC. Translating it yields CASSQELAGAGPETQYF.

V usage is TRBV9 and J usage is TRBJ1-4, with D possibly matching TRBD1 (6 bases). The germline V gene encodes CDR1 SGDLS and CDR2 YYNGEE. Trimming took off 3 bases at V and 5 bases at J, with 14 bases between the two ends. The CDR3 is 15 amino acids. The CDR3 nucleotides are TGTGCCAGCAGCGGAGTAGACAGGCTAAATGAAAAACTGTTTTTT. Translated: CASSGVDRLNEKLFF.

J is TRBJ1-2 and V is TRBV19; 10 bases map to TRBD1. Unmatched junction bases numbered 8, after V lost 9 bases and J lost 7 bases. CDR1 is LNHDA, CDR2 SQIVND, per germline (reference sequence). The CDR3 contains 13 residues. DNA for the CDR3: TGTGCCAGCCGAGAGACAGGGGGCCTTGGCTACACCTTC. Its protein product is CASRETGGLGYTF. The full variable domain, completed using reference TRBV19 and TRBJ1-2, is DGGITQSPKYLFRKEGQNVTLSCEQNLNHDAMYWYRQDPGQGLRLIYYSQIVNDFQKGDIAEGYSVSREKKESFPLTVTSAQKNPTAFYLCASRETGGLGYTFGSGTRLTVV.

The rearrangement joins TRBV5-1 to TRBJ1-1; 7 nucleotides line up with TRBD1. CDR1 SGHRS and CDR2 YFSETQ come from the germline V gene. The CDR3 runs 16 residues. The V segment lost 0 bases and the J segment 1 base; nucleotides outside the gene matches: 6. CDR3 DNA: TGCGCCAGCAGCTTGGGAGGAGGGGGCTCGAACACTGAAGCTTTCTTT. Residues: CASSLGGGGSNTEAFF.

This clone has a handful of counts. CDR3 amino acids: CASDDRGVGQPQHF. CDR3 nucleotides: TGTGCCTCCGATGACAGGGGGGTCGGCCAGCCCCAGCATTTT. The chain is built from TRBV6-5 and TRBJ1-5, with 9 bases identical to TRBD1. Per the germline V gene, CDR1 is MNHEY and CDR2 is SVGAGI. Trimming removed 11 bases from V and 7 bases from J; junction bases left unmatched: 12. This CDR3 is built from 14 residues.

The chain employs TRBV29-1 and TRBJ1-2; D possibly corresponds to TRBD1 (6 bases). This CDR3 has 11 amino acids. From germline, CDR1 is SQVTM and CDR2 ANQGSEA. V was pared by 6 bases and J by 4 bases, with 9 bases between. The CDR3 nucleotides read TGCAGCGTGAAGGACAGCTATGGCTACACCTTC. It yields the protein CSVKDSYGYTF.

The rearrangement joins TRBV10-2 to TRBJ2-7, with no clear D. This CDR3 comprises 13 residues. The V end lost 0 bases, the J end lost 4 bases, and 7 bases lay between the germline ends. The germline V gene encodes CDR1 WSHSY and CDR2 SAAADI. This CDR3 reads CASSESQKYEQYV. The CDR3 DNA reads TGCGCCAGCAGTGAGTCCCAGAAGTACGAGCAGTACGTC.

CDR3 DNA sequence: TGTGCCAGCAGGATGTCTAGCGGGCCTGCCTACGAGCAGTACTTC. Translating gives CASRMSSGPAYEQYF. V usage is TRBV6-5 and J usage is TRBJ2-7, with 8 bases aligning to TRBD2. In germline, CDR1 is MNHEY, CDR2 SVGAGI. This CDR3 is 15 amino acids long. The J segment lost 2 bases and the V segment lost 6 bases, leaving 9 bases of the junction unmatched.

The chain links TRBV11-2 to TRBJ2-7; weak D call: TRBD1 (5 bases). This CDR3 has 13 amino acids. V was clipped by 5 bases and J by 5 bases, with 13 bases between them. The germline gives CDR1 SGHAT, CDR2 FQNNGV. The CDR3 DNA sequence: TGTGCCAGCAGCCCTAGAGAGACAGACGAGCAGTACTTC. It specifies CASSPRETDEQYF.

V is TRBV10-2 and J is TRBJ1-1, with D possibly being TRBD1 (6 bases). CDR1 and CDR2 from the germline V gene are WSHSY and SAAADI. The CDR3 extends over 15 amino acids. The germline V and J ends were trimmed by 8 bases and 4 bases, with 20 bases remaining between them. CDR3 in amino acids: CASARGRGLGTEAFF. The CDR3, as DNA: TGCGCCAGCGCCCGGGGCAGGGGCTTGGGCACTGAAGCTTTCTTT.

This clone was detected once. The chain uses TRBV5-8 and TRBJ1-6; 7 bases agree with TRBD1. The length of the CDR3 is 16 residues. Trimming cost V 3 bases and J 8 bases; bases outside gene matches: 11. The germline V gene encodes CDR1 SGHTS and CDR2 YDEGEE. The chain's CDR3 is CASSYVTGVRDSPLHF. CDR3 sequence (DNA): TGTGCCAGCAGCTACGTCACAGGGGTTAGGGATTCACCCCTCCACTTT.

V is TRBV10-3 and J is TRBJ2-1; 12 bases map to TRBD2. Germline CDR1 and CDR2: ENHRY and SYGVKD. The ends lost 7 bases at V and 7 bases at J; junction bases unmatched: 2. The CDR3 covers 13 residues. As DNA, the CDR3 is TGTGCCATCAAACTAGCGGGGGGAAATGAGCAGTTCTTC. Translating gives CAIKLAGGNEQFF.

The chain combines TRBV3-1 (or the pseudogene TRBV3-2) with TRBJ1-2; 12 positions agree with TRBD1. There are 17 residues in the CDR3. CDR1 LGHDT and CDR2 YNNKEL come from the germline V gene (reference sequence). The V gene end was trimmed by 5 bases and the J gene end by 5 bases; junction bases not matched to a gene: 12. The CDR3 sequence is CASSCRRRDRGQYGYTF. The CDR3 coding sequence is TGTGCCAGCAGCTGTAGACGGCGGGACAGGGGGCAATATGGCTACACCTTC.